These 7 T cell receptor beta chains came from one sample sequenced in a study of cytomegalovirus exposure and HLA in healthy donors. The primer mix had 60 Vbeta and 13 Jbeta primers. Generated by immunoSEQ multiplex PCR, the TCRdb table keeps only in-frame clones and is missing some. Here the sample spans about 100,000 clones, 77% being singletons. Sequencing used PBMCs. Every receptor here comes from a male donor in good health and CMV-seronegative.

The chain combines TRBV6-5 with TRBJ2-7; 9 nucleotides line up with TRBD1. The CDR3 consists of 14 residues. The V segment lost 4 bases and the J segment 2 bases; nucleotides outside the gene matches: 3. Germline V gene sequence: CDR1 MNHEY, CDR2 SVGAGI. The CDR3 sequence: CASSFGQGTYEQYF. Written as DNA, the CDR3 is TGTGCCAGCAGTTTCGGACAGGGGACCTACGAGCAGTACTTC.

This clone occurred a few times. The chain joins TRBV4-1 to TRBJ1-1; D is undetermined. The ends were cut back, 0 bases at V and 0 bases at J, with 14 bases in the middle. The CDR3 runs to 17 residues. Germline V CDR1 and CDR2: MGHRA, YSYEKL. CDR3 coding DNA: TGCGCCAGCAGCCAAGATGAGGGAGGCCCGATGAACACTGAAGCTTTCTTT. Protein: CASSQDEGGPMNTEAFF.

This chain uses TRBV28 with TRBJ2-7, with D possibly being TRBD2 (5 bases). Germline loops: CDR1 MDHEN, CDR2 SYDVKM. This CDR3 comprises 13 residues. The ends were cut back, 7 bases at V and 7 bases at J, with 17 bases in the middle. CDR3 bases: TGTGCCAGCACAGGACTCGTACTAAGGGAGCAGTACTTC. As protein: CASTGLVLREQYF. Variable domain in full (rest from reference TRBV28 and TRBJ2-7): DVKVTQSSRYLVKRTGEKVFLECVQDMDHENMFWYRQDPGLGLRLIYFSYDVKMKEKGDIPEGYSVSREKKERFSLILESASTNQTSMYLCASTGLVLREQYFGPGTRLTVT.

CDR3 sequence: CASSEGLAGLNEQFF. The CDR3 nucleotides read TGCGCCAGCAGTGAGGGACTAGCGGGACTCAATGAGCAGTTCTTC. The chain uses TRBV10-1 and TRBJ2-1, with 12 bases that match TRBD2. Germline CDR1 reads WNHNN; CDR2 reads SYGVQD (reference sequence). Germline trimming cut 2 bases from V and 6 bases from J; bases unmatched to any gene: 2. This CDR3 has 15 residues.

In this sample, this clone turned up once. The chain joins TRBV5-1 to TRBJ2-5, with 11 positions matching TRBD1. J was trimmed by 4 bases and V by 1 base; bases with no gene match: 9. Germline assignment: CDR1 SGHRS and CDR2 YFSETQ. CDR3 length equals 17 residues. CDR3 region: CASSLKDRGRLTETQYF. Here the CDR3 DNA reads TGCGCCAGCAGCTTGAAGGACAGGGGGCGTCTTACAGAGACCCAGTACTTC.

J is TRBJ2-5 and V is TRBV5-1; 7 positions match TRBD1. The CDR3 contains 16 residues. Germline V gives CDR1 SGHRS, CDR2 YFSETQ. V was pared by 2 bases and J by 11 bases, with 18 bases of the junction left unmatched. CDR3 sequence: CASSLGLGDRDYGQYF. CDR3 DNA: TGCGCCAGCAGCTTAGGTTTGGGGGACAGAGATTACGGGCAGTACTTC. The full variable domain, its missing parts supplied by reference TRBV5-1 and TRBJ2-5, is KAGVTQTPRYLIKTRGQQVTLSCSPISGHRSVSWYQQTPGQGLQFLFEYFSETQRNKGNFPGRFSGRQFSNSRSEMNVSTLELGDSALYLCASSLGLGDRDYGQYFGPGTRLLVL.

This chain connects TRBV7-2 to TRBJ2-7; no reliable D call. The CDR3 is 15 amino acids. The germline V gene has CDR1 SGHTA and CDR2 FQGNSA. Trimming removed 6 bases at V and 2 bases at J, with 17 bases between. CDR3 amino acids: CASSPPVHNAYEQYF. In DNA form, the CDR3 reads TGTGCCAGCAGTCCCCCCGTACACAATGCCTACGAGCAGTACTTC.